This TCR beta chain appears in the sequencing data of a study of blood T cell repertoires in COVID-19. Background on the study: The United States, Italy and Spain supplied acute and convalescent COVID-19 samples. T cells, B-cell-depleted T cells, or PBMCs provided the cDNA or gDNA that served as material.

Patients of the Seattle cohort, enrolled during active infection, were followed longitudinally. Germline CDR1 reads SGDLS; CDR2 reads YYNGEE. V gave up 0 bases and J gave up 6 bases; unmatched junction bases: 5. This CDR3 is 15 amino acids long. The authors' processing: How many nucleated cells were present was estimated from reference gene primer amplification. The assay was immunoSEQ multiplex PCR, and TCRdb's table has in-frame clones only and misses some. V and J calls and clone size are given by that table; D and trimming were obtained from the DNA. The sample yields under 550,000 clones, 85% to 90% seen once.

The source of this sequence is a young man with COVID-19, enrolled during active disease. The sequencing input was peripheral blood. The chain joins TRBV9 to TRBJ2-7; TRBD2 matches at 11 bases. CDR3 coding DNA: TGTGCCAGCAGCGTAGAGCCTAGCGGGAGGCCCGAGCAGTACTTC. Translating it yields CASSVEPSGRPEQYF.